This TCR beta chain originates from a study of blood T cell repertoires in COVID-19. Study details: The cDNA or gDNA used as material had been derived from T cells, B-cell-depleted T cells, or PBMCs.

In germline, CDR1 is LNHDA, CDR2 SQIVND (reference sequence). The V segment lost 5 bases and the J segment 4 bases; nucleotides outside the gene matches: 7. There are 15 residues in the CDR3. Measured with immunoSEQ multiplex PCR; TCRdb has only the in-frame clones, and not every one. The sample includes approximately 360,000 clones, nearly 90% seen only once; the top ten take about 6.5%. Material for sequencing was peripheral blood. The TCR was taken from a man between 18 and 29 years old with active or convalescent COVID-19. This chain connects TRBV19 to TRBJ2-2; 7 bases match TRBD1. This CDR3 is CASSPGQPVTGELFF. DNA for the CDR3: TGTGCCAGTAGTCCGGGACAGCCAGTCACCGGGGAGCTGTTTTTT.